One and the same sample provided the 20 T cell receptor beta chains below, sequenced in a study of blood T cells in healthy people across ages. For the second PCR, which ran for about 6 to 11 cycles, a sample-barcoded 5' primer and a J-beta primer mix were used. TCRdb independently ran MiXCR on the 5' RACE reads; one entry per CDR3 protein. The profile covers about a million distinct CDR3 sequences, with 51% appearing a single time and roughly a fifth taken by the ten largest. The sample comprised blood. The receptors originated from a woman aged 55-69 years in good health.

This chain connects TRBV27 to TRBJ1-1; no clear D. Trimming cost V 5 bases and J 4 bases, with 14 bases left between them. The CDR3 has 14 residues. The germline V gene has CDR1 MNHEY and CDR2 SMNVEV (reference sequence). CDR3 bases: TGTGCCAGCAGTCTAATATCAGAGGGCACTGAAGCTTTCTTT. Its protein is CASSLISEGTEAFF.

The chain combines TRBV30 with TRBJ2-1; D ambiguous. This CDR3 has 11 amino acids. The germline V and J ends were trimmed by 2 bases and 5 bases, with 4 bases remaining between them. Germline V gene lookup returns CDR1 GTSNPN and CDR2 SVGIG (reference sequence). In DNA form, the CDR3 reads TGTGCCTGGAGTCCCCACAATGAGCAGTTCTTC. It translates to CAWSPHNEQFF.

This clonotype was picked up a small number of times. The gene calls are TRBV29-1 and TRBJ2-2, with a tentative D call TRBD2 (5 bases). Germline CDR1 SQVTM, CDR2 ANQGSEA. The CDR3 loop spans 13 amino acids. With 7 bases removed from V and 5 bases from J, the gap between germline ends came to 14 bases. Here the CDR3 DNA reads TGCAGCGCCGGGCGGGTTCAAACCGGGGAGCTGTTTTTT. It specifies CSAGRVQTGELFF.

This chain joins TRBV24-1 and TRBJ2-3, with D tentatively TRBD1 (5 bases). Trimming pared 5 bases from V and 0 bases from J, leaving 14 bases between. The CDR3 spans 16 residues. Germline V gene lookup returns CDR1 KGHDR and CDR2 SFDVKD. As DNA, the CDR3 is TGTGCCACCAGTGCAGGTAGGGGTTTTAGCACAGATACGCAGTATTTT. It yields the protein CATSAGRGFSTDTQYF.

The J gene is TRBJ2-3, the V gene TRBV6-6, with 7 bases fitting TRBD2. Trimming took 7 bases from V and 1 from J; bases not matched to a gene: 11. Looked up from germline, CDR1 is MNHNY and CDR2 is SVGAGI (reference sequence). The CDR3 consists of 16 residues. The CDR3 is CASTPIVGGGTDTQYF. The CDR3 nucleotides are TGTGCCAGCACTCCGATAGTGGGAGGGGGCACAGATACGCAGTATTTT.

This chain links TRBV12-3 or TRBV12-4 with TRBJ1-5; D remains unclear. The CDR3 covers 14 residues. V lost 1 base and J lost 0, with 4 bases in between. The CDR3 sequence is CASSLVVSNQPQHF. The CDR3 bases are TGTGCCAGCAGTTTAGTCGTTAGCAATCAGCCCCAGCATTTT.

This clonotype has a handful of counts. V usage is TRBV12-3 or TRBV12-4 and J usage is TRBJ2-7; D possibly corresponds to TRBD1 (5 bases). The CDR3 consists of 13 residues. Trimming left V 6 bases short and J 2 bases short, with 11 bases between. The CDR3, as DNA: TGTGCCAGCAGCAAAGTGACAGCCTACGAGCAGTACTTC. Translating it yields CASSKVTAYEQYF.

The CDR3: CASSELTSGIRETQYF. CDR3 DNA sequence: TGTGCCAGCAGTGAATTGACTAGCGGGATCCGTGAGACCCAGTACTTC. V is TRBV25-1 and J is TRBJ2-4, with 11 bases fitting TRBD2. The J call may be in error: the DNA end matches TRBJ2-5 better. There are 16 residues in the CDR3. In germline, CDR1 is MGHDK, CDR2 SYGVNS.

The V and J genes are TRBV20-1 and TRBJ2-3, with D possibly being TRBD2 (6 bases). Trimming took off 6 bases at V and 0 bases at J, with 13 bases between the two ends. CDR1 and CDR2 from the germline V gene are DFQATT and SNEGSKA (reference sequence). This CDR3 has 14 residues. CDR3 sequence reads: CSAPSDRSTDTQYF. The CDR3, as DNA: TGCAGTGCCCCTAGCGATCGGAGCACAGATACGCAGTATTTT.

V gene TRBV25-1 combines with J gene TRBJ1-2, with D perhaps TRBD1 (5 bases). CDR3 length: 13 amino acids. CDR1 is MGHDK, CDR2 SYGVNS, per germline. Trimming stripped 2 bases from V and 6 bases from J, with 10 bases between. CDR3 sequence: CASSEKGRDGYTF. The CDR3 DNA sequence: TGTGCCAGCAGTGAAAAGGGGAGGGATGGCTACACCTTC.

The V call is TRBV3-1, the J call TRBJ2-7; 8 nucleotides match TRBD2. The DNA end lines up better with TRBJ2-1; the J call may be wrong. The germline V gene encodes CDR1 LGHDT and CDR2 YNNKEL (reference sequence). The length of the CDR3 is 14 residues. The CDR3 is CASKGTRGGNEQFF. The CDR3 nucleotides are TGTGCCAGCAAGGGGACTAGAGGAGGTAATGAGCAGTTCTTC.

The chain couples TRBV11-2 to TRBJ2-1; 11 nucleotides line up with TRBD2. Germline CDR1 SGHAT, CDR2 FQNNGV. The CDR3 totals 16 residues. V shed 0 bases, J shed 4 bases, and the junction held 2 bases outside the gene matches. CDR3 nucleotide sequence: TGTGCCAGCAGCTTAGAAATAGCGGGAGGGTACAATGAGCAGTTCTTC. It encodes CASSLEIAGGYNEQFF. The full variable domain, in which reference TRBV11-2 and TRBJ2-1 provide the parts outside the CDR3, is EAGVAQSPRYKIIEKRQSVAFWCNPISGHATLYWYQQILGQGPKLLIQFQNNGVVDDSQLPKDRFSAERLKGVDSTLKIQPAKLEDSAVYLCASSLEIAGGYNEQFFGPGTRLTVL.

The chain has TRBV5-5 and TRBJ1-5; no clear D gene. V dropped 3 bases and J dropped 4 bases, with 8 bases sitting between them. In germline, CDR1 is SGHKS, CDR2 YYEKEE (reference sequence). This CDR3 is 13 amino acids long. The CDR3 is CASSSRLNQPQHF. CDR3 DNA sequence: TGTGCCAGCAGCTCCCGCCTGAATCAGCCCCAGCATTTT.

The V call is TRBV2, the J call TRBJ2-7; possible D gene TRBD2, 6 bases. Germline V gene lookup returns CDR1 SNHLY and CDR2 FYNNEI. The V end lost 7 bases, the J end lost 5 bases, and 12 bases lay between the germline ends. This CDR3 is 12 amino acids long. The CDR3 protein is CASTGEAHEQYF. DNA for the CDR3: TGTGCCAGCACGGGAGAGGCCCACGAGCAGTACTTC.

The chain combines TRBV5-1 with TRBJ2-7; D possibly corresponds to TRBD1 (6 bases). CDR1 SGHRS and CDR2 YFSETQ come from the germline V gene. Trimming left V 2 bases short and J 2 bases short, with 17 bases between. There are 16 residues in the CDR3. The CDR3 is CASSFASRGPTYEQYF. CDR3 DNA: TGCGCCAGCAGCTTCGCTAGCAGGGGCCCCACCTACGAGCAGTACTTC. Together with reference TRBV5-1 and TRBJ2-7, the CDR3 gives the full variable domain: KAGVTQTPRYLIKTRGQQVTLSCSPISGHRSVSWYQQTPGQGLQFLFEYFSETQRNKGNFPGRFSGRQFSNSRSEMNVSTLELGDSALYLCASSFASRGPTYEQYFGPGTRLTVT.

The chain combines TRBV3-1 with TRBJ2-1, with D possibly being TRBD1 (5 bases). The CDR3 length is 16 residues. CDR1 and CDR2 from the germline V gene are LGHDT and YNNKEL (reference sequence). V lost 0 bases to trimming and J lost 5 bases, with 14 bases between them. CDR3 bases: TGTGCCAGCAGCCAAGAGGTGAGGACAACCGACAATGAGCAGTTCTTC. Encoded protein: CASSQEVRTTDNEQFF.

The chain couples TRBV20-1 to TRBJ2-6, with no clear D. Germline CDR1 DFQATT, CDR2 SNEGSKA (reference sequence). CDR3 length: 13 amino acids. Trimming cost V 7 bases and J 4 bases, with 11 bases left between them. CDR3 DNA: TGCAGTGGCAGCCTTGGGGGGGCCAACGTCCTGACTTTC. Amino acid sequence: CSGSLGGANVLTF.

The V call is TRBV20-1, the J call TRBJ2-5; 8 bases match TRBD2. CDR3 length: 13 residues. CDR1 is DFQATT and CDR2 is SNEGSKA in the germline V gene (reference sequence). Trimming cost V 6 bases and J 2 bases; bases outside gene matches: 5. CDR3 amino acids: CSAHGGGQETQYF. Here the CDR3 DNA reads TGCAGTGCCCACGGCGGGGGGCAAGAGACCCAGTACTTC.

This clonotype was detected once. The V gene is TRBV28, the J gene TRBJ2-2; 12 bases line up with TRBD2. J gave up 3 bases and V 5 bases, and 10 bases lay outside the gene matches. The CDR3 consists of 18 residues. Germline V lookup: CDR1 MDHEN, CDR2 SYDVKM. For the CDR3, the DNA is TGTGCCAGCAGTGGACTAGCGGGGACCAGACGGTACACCGGGGAGCTGTTTTTT. It codes for CASSGLAGTRRYTGELFF. The whole variable domain, remainder taken from reference TRBV28 and TRBJ2-2, is DVKVTQSSRYLVKRTGEKVFLECVQDMDHENMFWYRQDPGLGLRLIYFSYDVKMKEKGDIPEGYSVSREKKERFSLILESASTNQTSMYLCASSGLAGTRRYTGELFFGEGSRLTVL.

There are a few counts of this clonotype. The CDR3 region has the DNA TGTGCCAGCAGTCGTGGTCGAGAGCCTAATGAAAAACTGTTTTTT. Amino acid sequence: CASSRGREPNEKLFF. The V and J genes are TRBV12-3 or TRBV12-4 and TRBJ1-4; no clear D gene. V lost 5 bases and J 3 bases, leaving 13 bases between the germline ends. The CDR3 extends over 15 amino acids.